The clone carrying this T cell receptor beta chain was seen just once. This entry belongs to a study of blood T cell repertoires in COVID-19. Study context: T cells, B-cell-depleted T cells, or PBMCs supplied cDNA or gDNA.

Data came from immunoSEQ multiplex PCR; TCRdb stores just in-frame clones and leaves some out. This table has under 150,000 clones, approximately 88% appearing once. This CDR3 is 14 amino acids long. In germline, CDR1 is MNHEY, CDR2 SVGEGT. Between the trimmed V and J ends, which lost 2 bases and 1 base, there was a span of 8 bases. The genes are TRBV6-2 or TRBV6-3 and TRBJ1-1; D may be TRBD1 (5 bases). Sequencing used peripheral blood. This TCR derives from a man aged 70-80 years with active COVID-19. In nucleotides, the CDR3 is TGTGCCAGCAGTTACAGTCAGGGGAACACTGAAGCTTTCTTT. Protein: CASSYSQGNTEAFF.